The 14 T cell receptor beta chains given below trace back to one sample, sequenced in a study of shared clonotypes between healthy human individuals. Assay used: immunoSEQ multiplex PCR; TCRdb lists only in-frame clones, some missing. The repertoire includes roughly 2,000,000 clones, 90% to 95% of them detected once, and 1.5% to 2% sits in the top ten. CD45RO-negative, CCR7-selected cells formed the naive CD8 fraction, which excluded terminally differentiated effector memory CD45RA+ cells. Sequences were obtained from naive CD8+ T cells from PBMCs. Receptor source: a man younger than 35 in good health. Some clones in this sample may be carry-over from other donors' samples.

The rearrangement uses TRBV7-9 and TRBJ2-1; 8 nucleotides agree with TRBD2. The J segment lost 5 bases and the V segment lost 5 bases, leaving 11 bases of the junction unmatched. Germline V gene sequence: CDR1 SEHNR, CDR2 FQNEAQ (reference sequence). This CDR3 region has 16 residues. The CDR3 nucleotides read TGTGCCAGCAGCCCACCCCGAGCGGGAGTGAACAATGAGCAGTTCTTC. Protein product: CASSPPRAGVNNEQFF. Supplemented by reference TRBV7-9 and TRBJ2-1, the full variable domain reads DTGVSQNPRHKITKRGQNVTFRCDPISEHNRLYWYRQTLGQGPEFLTYFQNEAQLEKSRLLSDRFSAERPKGSFSTLEIQRTEQGDSAMYLCASSPPRAGVNNEQFFGPGTRLTVL.

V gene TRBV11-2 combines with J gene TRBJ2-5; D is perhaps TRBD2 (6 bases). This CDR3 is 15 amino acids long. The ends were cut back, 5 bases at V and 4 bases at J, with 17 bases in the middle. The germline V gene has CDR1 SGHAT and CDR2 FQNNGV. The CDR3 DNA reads TGTGCCAGCAGCGAAACTCAGGGAGCGGGAGAGACCCAGTACTTC. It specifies CASSETQGAGETQYF.

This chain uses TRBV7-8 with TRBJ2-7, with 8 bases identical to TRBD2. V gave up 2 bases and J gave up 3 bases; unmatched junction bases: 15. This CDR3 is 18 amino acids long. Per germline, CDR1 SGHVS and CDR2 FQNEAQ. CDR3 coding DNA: TGTGCCAGCAGCTTATTCAAGGTCGGGGGACTAGGTATCTACGAGCAGTACTTC. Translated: CASSLFKVGGLGIYEQYF.

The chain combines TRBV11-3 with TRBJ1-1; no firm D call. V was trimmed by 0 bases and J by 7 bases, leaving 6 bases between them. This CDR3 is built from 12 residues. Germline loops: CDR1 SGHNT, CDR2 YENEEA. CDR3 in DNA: TGTGCCAGCAGCTTAGACGGGAGTGAAGCTTTCTTT. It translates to CASSLDGSEAFF. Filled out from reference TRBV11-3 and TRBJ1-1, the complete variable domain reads EAGVVQSPRYKIIEKKQPVAFWCNPISGHNTLYWYLQNLGQGPELLIRYENEEAVDDSQLPKDRFSAERLKGVDSTLKIQPAELGDSAVYLCASSLDGSEAFFGQGTRLTVV.

Written as DNA, the CDR3 is TGTGCCAGCAGCTCCCGTAGGGGGTTTGAGCCCACCTACAATGAGCAGTTCTTC. Its protein product is CASSSRRGFEPTYNEQFF. The chain combines TRBV13 with TRBJ2-1, with a weak D call TRBD1 (6 bases). Trimming cost V 4 bases and J 2 bases, with 21 bases left between them. Per the germline V gene, CDR1 is PRHDT and CDR2 is FYEKMQ (reference sequence). The CDR3 covers 18 residues. Drawing the rest from reference TRBV13 and TRBJ2-1, the complete variable domain is AAGVIQSPRHLIKEKRETATLKCYPIPRHDTVYWYQQGPGQDPQFLISFYEKMQSDKGSIPDRFSAQQFSDYHSELNMSSLELGDSALYFCASSSRRGFEPTYNEQFFGPGTRLTVL.

Here the CDR3 DNA reads TGTGCCAGCAGCAACCCGCGAGGAACCTACGAGCAGTACTTC. Residues: CASSNPRGTYEQYF. The chain employs TRBV21-1 and TRBJ2-7; the DNA was not used to check the table's D call, TRBD2. TRBV21-1 is given as a pseudogene. The CDR3 is 14 amino acids.

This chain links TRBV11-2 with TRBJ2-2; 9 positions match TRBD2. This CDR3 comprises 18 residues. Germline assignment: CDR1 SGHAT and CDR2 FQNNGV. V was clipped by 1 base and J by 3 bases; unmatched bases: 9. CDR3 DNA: TGTGCCAGCAGCTTAGTTATCCGGGCTAGCGGGGACACCGGGGAGCTGTTTTTT. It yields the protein CASSLVIRASGDTGELFF.

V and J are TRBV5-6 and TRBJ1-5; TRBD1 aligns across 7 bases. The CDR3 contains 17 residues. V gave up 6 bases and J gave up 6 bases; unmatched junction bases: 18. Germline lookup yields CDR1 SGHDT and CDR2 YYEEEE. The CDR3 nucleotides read TGTGCCAGCACCTCGCAGGGGAGCCAGGGGGTGGGTCAGCCCCAGCATTTT. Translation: CASTSQGSQGVGQPQHF.

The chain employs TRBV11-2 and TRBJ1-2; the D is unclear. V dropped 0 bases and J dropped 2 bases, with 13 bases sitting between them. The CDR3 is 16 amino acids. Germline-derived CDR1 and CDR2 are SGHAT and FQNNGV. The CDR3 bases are TGTGCCAGCAGCTTAGATTTGGGCCAAGGAAACTATGGCTACACCTTC. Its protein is CASSLDLGQGNYGYTF.

The DNA for the CDR3 is TGCAGCGCAGAGGAGCGGGGGCCGGCGTACGAGCAGTACTTC. Translating it yields CSAEERGPAYEQYF. The V gene is TRBV29-1, the J gene TRBJ2-7; 8 bases map to TRBD2. Per germline, CDR1 SQVTM and CDR2 ANQGSEA. J was trimmed by 4 bases and V by 7 bases; bases with no gene match: 12. This CDR3 region has 14 residues.

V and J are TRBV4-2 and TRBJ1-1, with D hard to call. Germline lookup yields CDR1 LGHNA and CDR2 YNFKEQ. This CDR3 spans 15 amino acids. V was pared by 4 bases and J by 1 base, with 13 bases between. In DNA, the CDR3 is TGTGCCAGCAGCCCAACTCGCCGATCGAACACTGAAGCTTTCTTT. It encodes CASSPTRRSNTEAFF.

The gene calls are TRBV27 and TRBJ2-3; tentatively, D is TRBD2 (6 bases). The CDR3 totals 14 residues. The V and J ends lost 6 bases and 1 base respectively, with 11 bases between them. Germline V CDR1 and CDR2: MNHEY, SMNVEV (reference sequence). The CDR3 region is CASRPGLRTDTQYF. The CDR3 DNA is TGTGCCAGCAGACCGGGACTTCGCACAGATACGCAGTATTTT.

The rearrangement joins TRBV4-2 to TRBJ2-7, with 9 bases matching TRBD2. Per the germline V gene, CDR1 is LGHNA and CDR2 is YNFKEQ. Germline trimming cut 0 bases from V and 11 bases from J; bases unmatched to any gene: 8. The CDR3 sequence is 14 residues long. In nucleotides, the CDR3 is TGTGCCAGCAGCCAAGATCCTAGCGGGAAACCGGAGTACTTC. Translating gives CASSQDPSGKPEYF.

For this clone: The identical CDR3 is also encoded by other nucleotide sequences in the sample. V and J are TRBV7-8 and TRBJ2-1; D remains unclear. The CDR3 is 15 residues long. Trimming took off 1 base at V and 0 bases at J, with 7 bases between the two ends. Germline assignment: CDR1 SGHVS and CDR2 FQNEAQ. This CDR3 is CASSLVRSSYNEQFF. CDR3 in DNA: TGTGCCAGCAGCTTAGTGAGGAGCTCCTACAATGAGCAGTTCTTC.